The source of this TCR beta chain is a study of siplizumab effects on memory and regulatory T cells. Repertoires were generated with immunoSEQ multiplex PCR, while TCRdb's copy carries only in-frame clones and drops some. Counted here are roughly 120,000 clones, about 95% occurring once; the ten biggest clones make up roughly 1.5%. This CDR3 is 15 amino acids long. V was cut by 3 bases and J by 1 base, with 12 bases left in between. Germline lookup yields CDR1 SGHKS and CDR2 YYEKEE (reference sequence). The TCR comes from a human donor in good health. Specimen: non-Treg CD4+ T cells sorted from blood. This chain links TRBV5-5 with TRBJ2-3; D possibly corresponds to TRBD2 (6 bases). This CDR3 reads CASSYRRGGTDTQYF. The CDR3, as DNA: TGTGCCAGCAGCTATCGGAGGGGCGGCACAGATACGCAGTATTTT.